These 7 T cell receptor beta chains share one sample of origin, sequenced in a study of cytomegalovirus exposure and HLA in healthy donors. Researchers ran the PCR with 60 Vbeta and 13 Jbeta primers. The method was immunoSEQ multiplex PCR; TCRdb's version includes in-frame clones alone and lacks a portion of them. This sample's clone table lists more than 45,000 clones. Sequencing was carried out using PBMCs. The receptors shown here come from a woman aged 30 to 39 in good health and CMV-seropositive.

The V call is TRBV19, the J call TRBJ1-5; D remains unclear. The CDR3 totals 14 residues. V was trimmed by 3 bases and J by 7 bases, leaving 13 bases between them. CDR1 and CDR2 from the germline V gene are LNHDA and SQIVND (reference sequence). Here the CDR3 DNA reads TGTGCCAGTAGTATCACGTCTCGGGAGCAGCCCCAGCATTTT. It is translated as CASSITSREQPQHF.

The chain combines TRBV5-4 with TRBJ1-2, with TRBD1 matching 9 bases. Trimming removed 4 bases from V and 4 bases from J; junction bases left unmatched: 5. Germline values: CDR1 SGHNT, CDR2 YYREEE (reference sequence). The CDR3 has 14 amino acids. The CDR3 sequence is CASSTTGGTYGYTF. The CDR3 nucleotides are TGTGCCAGCAGCACGACAGGGGGGACCTATGGCTACACCTTC.

This chain connects TRBV19 to TRBJ2-3; TRBD2 aligns across 14 bases. CDR1 and CDR2 from the germline V gene are LNHDA and SQIVND (reference sequence). This CDR3 is 16 amino acids long. Trimming cost V 1 base and J 5 bases; bases outside gene matches: 2. CDR3 loop: CASSIVGTSGGDTQYF. The CDR3, as DNA: TGTGCCAGTAGTATAGTTGGGACTAGCGGGGGAGATACGCAGTATTTT.

The chain has TRBV6-5 and TRBJ2-7, with TRBD1 matching 8 bases. The ends lost 0 bases at V and 3 bases at J; junction bases unmatched: 4. The CDR3 contains 15 residues. The germline V gene has CDR1 MNHEY and CDR2 SVGAGI. Here the CDR3 DNA reads TGTGCCAGCAGTTACTCGGCAGGGGGCGACTACGAGCAGTACTTC. Amino acid sequence: CASSYSAGGDYEQYF.

The chain has TRBV7-6 and TRBJ2-7; 11 bases are a match to TRBD2. CDR1 is SGHVS and CDR2 is FNYEAQ in the germline V gene. With V trimmed by 4 bases and J by 2 bases, 10 bases remained unmatched. This CDR3 is built from 17 residues. This chain's CDR3 is CASSSPYGTSGTYEQYF. CDR3 coding DNA: TGTGCCAGCAGCTCTCCGTACGGGACTAGCGGTACCTACGAGCAGTACTTC.

This chain uses TRBV15 with TRBJ1-4; D possibly corresponds to TRBD1 (5 bases). Trimming removed 0 bases from V and 6 bases from J, with 8 bases in between. Germline V gene sequence: CDR1 LNHNV, CDR2 YYDKDF (reference sequence). This CDR3 region has 14 residues. CDR3 bases: TGTGCCACCAGCAGAGAGGCAGGGTATGAAAAACTGTTTTTT. Translating it yields CATSREAGYEKLFF.

This chain connects TRBV29-1 to TRBJ2-1; 12 nucleotides agree with TRBD2. Germline loops: CDR1 SQVTM, CDR2 ANQGSEA. This CDR3 is built from 13 residues. The junction had 5 bases not matched to a gene; V was cut back by 4 bases and J by 10 bases. DNA of the CDR3: TGCAGCGTTGCCCAGACTAGCGGGGGAGAGCAGTTCTTC. Translated: CSVAQTSGGEQFF.